The next 9 T cell receptor beta chains were all read from a single sample in a study of regulatory T cells in long-lasting Graves disease. For TCR beta, libraries came from iRepertoire HTBI primers and Arm-PCR of CDR3 regions. One entry per CDR3 protein results from TCRdb running MiXCR on the multiplex PCR reads. The data contain 300,000 to 500,000 distinct CDR3 sequences, around 20% of them seen just once; the ten biggest clones take up less than 25%. Stated time point: persistent/refractory GD, antithyroid drugs over 5 years with positive TRAb. The TCR library was prepared using RNA isolated from PBMCs. The input for sequencing was peripheral blood mononuclear cells (PBMCs), taken when the disease was refractory, from a patient treated with antithyroid drugs. Every receptor here comes from a female donor with Graves disease.

This clonotype was seen at least ten times. The V gene is TRBV7-8, the J gene TRBJ2-2; D possibly corresponds to TRBD2 (7 bases). The V gene lost 1 base and the J gene lost 5 bases, with 11 bases spanning the gap. Germline lookup yields CDR1 SGHVS and CDR2 FQNEAQ. The CDR3 contains 15 residues. The CDR3 reads CASSLVQGGTGELFF. DNA for the CDR3: TGTGCCAGCAGCTTAGTACAGGGAGGGACCGGGGAGCTGTTTTTT.

This chain uses TRBV29-1 with TRBJ1-1; the D is unclear. This CDR3 comprises 10 residues. V was shortened by 7 bases and J by 5 bases, with 8 bases between the two germline ends. Looked up from germline, CDR1 is SQVTM and CDR2 is ANQGSEA. CDR3 loop: CSAGETEAFF. DNA for the CDR3: TGCAGCGCTGGCGAAACTGAAGCTTTCTTT.

This clonotype was seen repeatedly, ten times or more. CDR3 nucleotides: TGTGCCAGCACGGTAGCACCGGCCTACGAGCAGTACTTC. This translates into CASTVAPAYEQYF. V and J are TRBV6-2 or TRBV6-3 and TRBJ2-7; no reliable D call. The V gene lost 7 bases and the J gene lost 2 bases, with 12 bases spanning the gap. Germline lookup yields CDR1 MNHEY and CDR2 SVGEGT. This CDR3 is built from 13 residues.

V usage is TRBV28 and J usage is TRBJ2-7, with TRBD1 as a possible D gene (5 bases). The V end lost 2 bases, the J end lost 5 bases, and 7 bases lay between the germline ends. CDR1 is MDHEN and CDR2 is SYDVKM in the germline V gene. The length of the CDR3 is 12 residues. The CDR3 loop reads CASSLQGDEQYF. The CDR3 nucleotides are TGTGCCAGCAGTTTACAGGGCGACGAGCAGTACTTC.

The chain is built from TRBV28 and TRBJ2-1; TRBD1 is a possible D gene (6 bases). Germline V gives CDR1 MDHEN, CDR2 SYDVKM. Trimming left V 5 bases short and J 9 bases short, with 17 bases between. The CDR3 totals 14 residues. The CDR3 nucleotides are TGTGCCAGCAGTGTCCAGACCAGGGGAAGTGAGCAGTTCTTC. This sequence encodes CASSVQTRGSEQFF.

The chain is built from TRBV9 and TRBJ2-2; D gene unclear. CDR1 SGDLS and CDR2 YYNGEE come from the germline V gene. The CDR3 extends over 15 amino acids. V lost 0 bases, J lost 1 base, and 7 bases lay in between. CDR3 in DNA: TGTGCCAGCAGCGTAGAGCCAGGGAACACCGGGGAGCTGTTTTTT. Encoded protein: CASSVEPGNTGELFF.

J is TRBJ2-6 and V is TRBV15; 9 bases align to TRBD1. The CDR3 contains 21 residues. The junction had 13 bases not matched to a gene; V was cut back by 1 base and J by 0 bases. Germline loops: CDR1 LNHNV, CDR2 YYDKDF (reference sequence). CDR3 coding DNA: TGTGCCACCAGCAGAGGGTCCCGTCCGGGACAGGGCGACTCTGGGGCCAACGTCCTGACTTTC. It is translated as CATSRGSRPGQGDSGANVLTF.

This clonotype was recorded many times. The V call is TRBV7-2, the J call TRBJ2-5; no reliable D call. Germline V gives CDR1 SGHTA, CDR2 FQGNSA. The CDR3 sequence is 16 residues long. Trimming stripped 2 bases from V and 1 base from J, with 14 bases between. CDR3 nucleotides: TGTGCCAGCAGCTTACCCCTAACGGCAGGCCAAGAGACCCAGTACTTC. Its protein product is CASSLPLTAGQETQYF. Filled out from reference TRBV7-2 and TRBJ2-5, the complete variable domain reads GAGVSQSPSNKVTEKGKDVELRCDPISGHTALYWYRQSLGQGLEFLIYFQGNSAPDKSGLPSDRFSAERTGGSVSTLTIQRTQQEDSAVYLCASSLPLTAGQETQYFGPGTRLLVL.

A remark on this clonotype: Since a much larger clone is just one base distant, this may be a read error. This rearrangement joins TRBV12-3 or TRBV12-4 to TRBJ2-7; D call uncertain. Trimming took 8 bases from V and 6 from J, leaving 20 bases between them. The CDR3 extends over 14 amino acids. The chain's CDR3 is CASGSGFTLGEQYF. In nucleotides, the CDR3 is TGTGCCAGCGGTTCCGGGTTTACGTTAGGCGAGCAGTACTTC.